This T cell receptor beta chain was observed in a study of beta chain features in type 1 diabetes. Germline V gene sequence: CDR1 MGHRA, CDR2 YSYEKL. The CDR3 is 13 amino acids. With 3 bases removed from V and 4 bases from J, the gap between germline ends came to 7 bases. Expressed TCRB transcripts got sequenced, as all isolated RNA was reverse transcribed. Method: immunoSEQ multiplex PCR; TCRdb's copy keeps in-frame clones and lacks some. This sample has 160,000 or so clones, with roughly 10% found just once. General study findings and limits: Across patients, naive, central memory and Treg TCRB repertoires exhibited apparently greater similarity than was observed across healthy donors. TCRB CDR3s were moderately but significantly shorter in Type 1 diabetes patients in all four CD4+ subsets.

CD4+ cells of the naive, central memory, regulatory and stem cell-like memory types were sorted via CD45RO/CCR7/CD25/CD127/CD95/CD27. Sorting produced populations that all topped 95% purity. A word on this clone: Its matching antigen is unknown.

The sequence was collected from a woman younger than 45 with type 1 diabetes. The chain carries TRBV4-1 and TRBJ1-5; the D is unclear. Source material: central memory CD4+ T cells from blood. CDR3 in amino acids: CASSQMRNQPQHF. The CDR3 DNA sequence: TGCGCCAGCAGCCAGATGAGGAATCAGCCCCAGCATTTT.